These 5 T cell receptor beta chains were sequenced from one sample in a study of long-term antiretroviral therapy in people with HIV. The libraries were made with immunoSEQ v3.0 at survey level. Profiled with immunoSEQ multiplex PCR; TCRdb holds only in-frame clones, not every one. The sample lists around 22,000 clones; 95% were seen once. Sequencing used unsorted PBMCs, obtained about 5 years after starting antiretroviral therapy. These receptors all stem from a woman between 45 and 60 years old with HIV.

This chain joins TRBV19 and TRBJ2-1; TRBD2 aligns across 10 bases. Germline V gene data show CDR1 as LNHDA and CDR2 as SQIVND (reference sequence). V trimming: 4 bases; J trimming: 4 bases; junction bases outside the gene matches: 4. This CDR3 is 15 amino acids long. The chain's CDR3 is CASSTGTSEYNEQFF. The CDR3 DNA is TGTGCCAGTAGTACCGGGACTAGCGAATACAATGAGCAGTTCTTC.

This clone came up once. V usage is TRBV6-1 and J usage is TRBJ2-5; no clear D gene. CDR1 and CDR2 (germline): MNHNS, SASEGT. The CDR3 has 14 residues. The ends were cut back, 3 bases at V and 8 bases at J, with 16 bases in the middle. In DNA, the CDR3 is TGTGCCAGCAGTGAGCTACAGTCATGGTCAACCCAGTACTTC. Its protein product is CASSELQSWSTQYF.

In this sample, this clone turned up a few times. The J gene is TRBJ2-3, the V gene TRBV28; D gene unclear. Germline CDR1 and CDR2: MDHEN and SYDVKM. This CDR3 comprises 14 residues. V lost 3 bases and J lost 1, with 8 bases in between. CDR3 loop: CASSFVAGTDTQYF. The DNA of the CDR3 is TGTGCCAGCAGTTTCGTCGCTGGCACAGATACGCAGTATTTT. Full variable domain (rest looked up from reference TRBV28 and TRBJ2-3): DVKVTQSSRYLVKRTGEKVFLECVQDMDHENMFWYRQDPGLGLRLIYFSYDVKMKEKGDIPEGYSVSREKKERFSLILESASTNQTSMYLCASSFVAGTDTQYFGPGTRLTVL.

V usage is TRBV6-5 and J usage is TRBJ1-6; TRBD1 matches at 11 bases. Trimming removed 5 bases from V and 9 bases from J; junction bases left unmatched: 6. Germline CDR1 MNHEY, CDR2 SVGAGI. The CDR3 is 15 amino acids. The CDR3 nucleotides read TGTGCCAGCAGTATTGGGACAGGGGGGAGTTCACCCCTCCACTTT. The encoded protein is CASSIGTGGSSPLHF.

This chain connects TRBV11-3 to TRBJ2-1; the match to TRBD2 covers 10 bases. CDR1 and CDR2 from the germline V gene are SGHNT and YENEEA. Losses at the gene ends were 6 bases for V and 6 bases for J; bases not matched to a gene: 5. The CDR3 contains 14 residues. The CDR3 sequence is CASSSSGRANEQFF. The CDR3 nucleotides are TGTGCCAGCAGTTCAAGCGGGAGGGCCAATGAGCAGTTCTTC.